The source of this T cell receptor beta chain is a study of neurological immune-mediated disorders (dated by TCRdb to about 2019). A note on the overall study: The study compared peripheral blood TCR-beta repertoires of HTLV-I-associated myelopathy (HAM/TSP) patients, multiple sclerosis patients and healthy controls using UMI-based sequencing. Longitudinal samples, technical triplicates and paired sorted CD4+ and CD8+ T-cell subsets, alongside PBMC samples, were included among the 90 to 130 TCR-beta libraries. To precisely calculate how much the frequency of each individual clone varied, libraries were sequenced in technical triplicate. The cohort was made up of approximately 65 subjects, consisting of some 15 HAM/TSP patients, 34 multiple sclerosis patients and some 20 healthy controls.

This clonotype has at least ten counts. Its antigen remains undetermined. Base-call qualities are not available, and no considerably larger clone is one nucleotide away. The label giving this sample's time point can be read as: technical triplicate 2. For sorted-subset TCR libraries, 1 million sorted CD4+ or CD8+ T cells were used. Peripheral blood underwent Ficoll-Hypaque density gradient centrifugation to isolate PBMCs, which were then cryopreserved in liquid nitrogen. The study also sequenced paired sorted CD4+ and CD8+ subsets from healthy controls, HAM/TSP patients and MS patients. cDNA was synthesized by template-switch 5'RACE using a primer carrying a 10-nucleotide random unique molecular identifier by which each TCR transcript was tagged. Every sequencing run covered 15-18 subjects and yielded more than 170 million TCR-beta sequences. Total RNA was extracted with the RNeasy kit. The KAPA Real-time Library Amplification kit was used to amplify TCR-beta VDJ regions with primers for the TCR constant region and the 5'RACE anchor. Sample indexes and Illumina adaptors were added in a first PCR, after which library yield was increased in a second PCR. The roughly 650 bp TCR product was size-selected on a 2% E-gel SizeSelection system after Ampure bead purification. Before pooling, library quality was checked on a Bioanalyzer, concentration was measured with Qubit, and libraries were quantified with the Kapa Library Quantification kit. An Illumina HiSeq 2500 was used to sequence the libraries paired-end at 2 x 150 bp. To increase sequence diversity, about 25-31% phiX was spiked into each library pool. Turning to the authors' computational methods: Quality-filtered reads were processed with the UMI-based MiGEC pipeline, which removed over 75% of raw TCR sequences during error correction. IMGT germline references were used for aligning VDJ genes, and each clonotype was defined as a unique CDR3 amino acid sequence together with its V-J genes. Clonal expansion, Shannon diversity and CDR3 relatedness were evaluated with VDJtools (CalcPairwiseDistances, ClusterSamples), while phylogenetic trees were built in CLCbio workbench. Using coefficient-of-variation modelling across technical triplicates, the study counted a clone as expanded if it had at least 8 unique UMIs. The public reads were reanalyzed by TCRdb: fastp trimming at Q25, MiXCR alignment, in-frame beta chains only. Each CDR3 protein appears once, grouped with its most common genes and DNA. TCRdb, not the original authors, processed these V and J calls. The sample table shows 31,000 or so distinct CDR3 sequences, and more than 10% are seen once. Jointly, the top ten make up approximately 5.4% of the sample.

Clipping removes 0 bases from V and 8 bases from J, with 1 as the unmatched junction base count. The cysteine opens and the phenylalanine closes a CDR3 of 14 amino acids. Kept here is only the CDR3 DNA, which spans 42 bases and is read in frame from base 1. Sequences MNHEY (CDR1) and SVGAGI (CDR2) are obtained from the germline V gene. Beyond this particular receptor, the publication reports: The highest TCR clonal expansion was observed in HAM/TSP patients, whereas the lowest was observed in MS patients, even when compared with healthy controls. Expanded clones from different subjects shared no identical CDR3 amino acid sequences, which suggests that TCR-beta repertoires were private in all groups.

The source is a female donor with HTLV-1-associated myelopathy (HAM/TSP). The chain is made from TRBV6-5 and TRBJ2-1; 10 bases in the middle match TRBD1. The material sequenced was CD4+ T cells from blood. The CDR3 region reads CASSYSDRGDEQFF. The DNA is TGTGCCAGCAGTTACTCGGACAGGGGGGATGAGCAGTTCTTC.